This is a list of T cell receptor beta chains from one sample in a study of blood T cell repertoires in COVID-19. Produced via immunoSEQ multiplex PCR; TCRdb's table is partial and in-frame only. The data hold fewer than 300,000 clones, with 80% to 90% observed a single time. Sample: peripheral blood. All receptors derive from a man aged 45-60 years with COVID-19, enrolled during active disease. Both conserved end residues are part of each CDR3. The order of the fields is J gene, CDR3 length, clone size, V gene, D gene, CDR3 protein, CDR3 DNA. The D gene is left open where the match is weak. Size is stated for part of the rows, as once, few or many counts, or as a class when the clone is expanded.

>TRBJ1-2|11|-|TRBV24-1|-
CATSDSSGYTF
TGTGCCACCAGTGACTCCAGTGGCTACACCTTC
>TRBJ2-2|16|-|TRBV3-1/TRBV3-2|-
CASSPRTDANTGELFF
TGTGCCAGCAGCCCCCGGACAGACGCGAACACCGGGGAGCTGTTTTTT
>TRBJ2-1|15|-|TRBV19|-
CASSIVTGPYNEQFF
TGTGCCAGTAGTATAGTAACAGGCCCCTACAATGAGCAGTTCTTC
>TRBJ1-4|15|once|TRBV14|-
CASSRAGPTSEKLFF
TGTGCCAGCAGCCGGGCAGGGCCGACCTCAGAAAAACTGTTTTTT
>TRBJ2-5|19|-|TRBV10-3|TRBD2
CAISEGTSGGVRPQETQYF
TGTGCCATCAGTGAGGGGACTAGCGGGGGCGTAAGACCCCAAGAGACCCAGTACTTC
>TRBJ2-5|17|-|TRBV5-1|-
CASSGFAFGGLQETQYF
TGCGCCAGCAGCGGCTTCGCCTTTGGGGGCCTGCAAGAGACCCAGTACTTC
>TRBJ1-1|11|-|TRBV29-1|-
CSVVRNTEAFF
TGCAGCGTTGTTAGGAACACTGAAGCTTTCTTT
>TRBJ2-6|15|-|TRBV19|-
CASSGQFSGANVLTF
TGTGCCAGTAGTGGACAGTTCTCTGGGGCCAACGTCCTGACTTTC
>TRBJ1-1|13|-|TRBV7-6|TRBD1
CATSGQENTEAFF
TGTGCCACATCCGGACAGGAGAACACTGAAGCTTTCTTT
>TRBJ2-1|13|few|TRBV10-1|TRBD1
CASTDRDGGEQFF
TGCGCCAGCACGGACAGGGATGGAGGTGAGCAGTTCTTC
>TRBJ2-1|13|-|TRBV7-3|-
CASSFGQDNEQFF
TGTGCCAGCAGCTTCGGTCAGGACAATGAGCAGTTCTTC
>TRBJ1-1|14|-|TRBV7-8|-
CASSLASEGAEAFF
TGTGCCAGCAGCTTAGCGAGCGAGGGTGCTGAAGCTTTCTTT
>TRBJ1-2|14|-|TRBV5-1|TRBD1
CASSLGETGYGYTF
TGCGCCAGCAGCCTGGGGGAGACAGGGTATGGCTACACCTTC
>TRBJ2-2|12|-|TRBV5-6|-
CASSLDYGELFF
TGTGCCAGCAGCTTAGACTACGGGGAGCTGTTTTTT
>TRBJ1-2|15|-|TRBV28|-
CASRPPPGANYGYTF
TGTGCCAGCAGACCCCCCCCGGGGGCTAACTATGGCTACACCTTC
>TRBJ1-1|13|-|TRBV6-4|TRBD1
CASSGTDHTEAFF
TGTGCCAGCAGCGGGACAGACCACACTGAAGCTTTCTTT
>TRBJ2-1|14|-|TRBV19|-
CAVEEGAPYNEQFF
TGTGCCGTAGAGGAGGGGGCCCCTTACAATGAGCAGTTCTTC
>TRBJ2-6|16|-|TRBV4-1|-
CASSQAPDSGANVLTF
TGCGCCAGCAGCCAAGCCCCAGACTCTGGGGCCAACGTCCTGACTTTC
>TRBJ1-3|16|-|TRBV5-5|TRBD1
CASSLRRTGTGNTIYF
TGTGCCAGCAGCTTGAGGAGGACAGGGACAGGAAACACCATATATTTT
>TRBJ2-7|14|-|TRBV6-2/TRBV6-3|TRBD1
CASSRQGSTYEQYF
TGTGCCAGCAGTCGACAGGGATCCACCTACGAGCAGTACTTC
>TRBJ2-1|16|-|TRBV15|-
CATSRDTRGAVDEQFF
TGTGCCACCAGCAGAGATACCCGGGGAGCTGTGGATGAGCAGTTCTTC
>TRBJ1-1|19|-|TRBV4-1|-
CASSQEVLISGRRNTEAFF
TGCGCCAGCAGCCAAGAGGTTCTTATCAGTGGGCGCAGGAACACTGAAGCTTTCTTT
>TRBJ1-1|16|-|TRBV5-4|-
CASSPSPRGLNTEAFF
TGTGCCAGCAGCCCGAGTCCCAGGGGCCTGAACACTGAAGCTTTCTTT
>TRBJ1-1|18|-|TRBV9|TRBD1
CASSGQGARGRENTEAFF
TGTGCCAGCAGCGGACAGGGGGCGCGCGGTAGGGAGAACACTGAAGCTTTCTTT
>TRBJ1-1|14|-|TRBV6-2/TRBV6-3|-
CASSYGGEITEAFF
TGTGCCAGCAGTTACGGGGGGGAGATCACTGAAGCTTTCTTT
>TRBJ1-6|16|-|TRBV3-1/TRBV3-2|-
CASSQAGRGGNSPLHF
TGTGCCAGCAGCCAAGCGGGGCGGGGGGGGAATTCACCCCTCCACTTT
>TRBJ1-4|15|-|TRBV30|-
CAWSALGREGEKLFF
TGTGCCTGGAGCGCCCTGGGCAGGGAGGGGGAAAAACTGTTTTTT
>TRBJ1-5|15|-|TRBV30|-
CAWSGGGAFNQPQHF
TGTGCCTGGAGTGGAGGGGGGGCCTTCAATCAGCCCCAGCATTTT
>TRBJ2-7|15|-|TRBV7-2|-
CASSLDPQISYEQYF
TGTGCCAGCAGCTTAGACCCCCAGATAAGCTACGAGCAGTACTTC
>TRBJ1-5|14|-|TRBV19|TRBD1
CASSGTGGNQPQHF
TGTGCCAGTTCGGGGACAGGCGGCAATCAGCCCCAGCATTTT
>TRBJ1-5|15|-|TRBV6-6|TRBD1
CASSTTGGVGQPQHF
TGTGCCAGCAGCACAACAGGGGGCGTGGGTCAGCCCCAGCATTTT
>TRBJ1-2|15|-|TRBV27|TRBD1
CASSKYGTDLYGYTF
TGTGCCAGCAGTAAATACGGGACAGATCTCTATGGCTACACCTTC
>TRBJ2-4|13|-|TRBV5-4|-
CATARVGADIQYF
TGTGCCACCGCCAGGGTAGGGGCTGACATTCAGTACTTC
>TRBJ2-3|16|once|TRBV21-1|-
CASRSCRGYSTDTQYF
TGTGCCAGCAGGTCGTGCAGGGGGTATTCCACAGATACGCAGTATTTT
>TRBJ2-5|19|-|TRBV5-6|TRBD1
CASSLFGDRDEIVRETQYF
TGTGCCAGCAGCTTATTCGGGGACAGGGACGAAATTGTGCGGGAGACCCAGTACTTC
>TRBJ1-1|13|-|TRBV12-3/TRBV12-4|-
CASSLRSDTEAFF
TGTGCCAGCAGTTTACGGTCGGACACTGAAGCTTTCTTT
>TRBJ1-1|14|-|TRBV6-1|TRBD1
CASSEPGQGTEAFF
TGTGCCAGCAGTGAACCGGGACAGGGCACTGAAGCTTTCTTT
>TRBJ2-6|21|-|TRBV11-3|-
CASSLDPTAAGSNPGANVLTF
TGTGCCAGCAGCTTAGATCCCACGGCGGCAGGGTCTAATCCTGGGGCCAACGTCCTGACTTTC
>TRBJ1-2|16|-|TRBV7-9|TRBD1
CASSKTAGTGGNGYTF
TGTGCCAGCAGCAAGACTGCCGGGACAGGGGGCAATGGCTACACCTTC
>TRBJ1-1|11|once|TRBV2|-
CASNRETEAFF
TGTGCCAGCAATCGGGAAACTGAAGCTTTCTTT
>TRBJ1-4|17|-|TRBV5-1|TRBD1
CASSLGGQVATNEKLFF
TGCGCCAGCAGCTTGGGGGGACAGGTCGCAACTAATGAAAAACTGTTTTTT
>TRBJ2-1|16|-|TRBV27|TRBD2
CASSFGRAFSYNEQFF
TGTGCCAGCAGTTTCGGGAGGGCCTTCTCCTACAATGAGCAGTTCTTC
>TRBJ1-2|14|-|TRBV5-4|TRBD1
CASSGLDRGYGYTF
TGTGCCAGCAGCGGACTAGACAGGGGCTATGGCTACACCTTC
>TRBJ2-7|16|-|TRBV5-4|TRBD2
CASSPTAGTSVYEQYF
TGTGCCAGCAGCCCTACCGCCGGGACTAGCGTATACGAGCAGTACTTC
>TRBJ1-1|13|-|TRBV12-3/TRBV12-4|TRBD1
CASSSGTGDYAFF
TGTGCCAGCAGTTCCGGGACAGGGGATTACGCTTTCTTT
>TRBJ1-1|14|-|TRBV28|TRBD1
CASSQDRGPDGAFF
TGTGCCAGCAGTCAGGACAGGGGGCCTGATGGAGCTTTCTTT
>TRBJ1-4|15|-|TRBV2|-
CASRDRQTPGEKLFF
TGTGCCAGCAGGGACCGACAGACCCCTGGTGAAAAACTGTTTTTT
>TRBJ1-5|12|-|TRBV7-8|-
CASSLEGQPQHF
TGTGCCAGCAGCTTAGAGGGGCAGCCCCAGCATTTT
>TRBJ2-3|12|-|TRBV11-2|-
CASSLLLDTQYF
TGTGCCAGCAGCTTACTCCTGGATACGCAGTATTTT
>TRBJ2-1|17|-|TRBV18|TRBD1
CASSPRRGDSQGDEQFF
TGTGCCAGCTCACCTCGGCGAGGGGACAGCCAAGGGGATGAGCAGTTCTTC
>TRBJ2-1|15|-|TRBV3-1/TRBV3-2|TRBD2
CASSQSGLAGNEQFF
TGTGCCAGCAGCCAGTCAGGACTAGCGGGGAATGAGCAGTTCTTC
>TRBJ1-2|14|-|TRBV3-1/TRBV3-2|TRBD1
CASSQAGQGGGYTF
TGTGCCAGCAGCCAAGCGGGACAGGGTGGTGGCTACACCTTC
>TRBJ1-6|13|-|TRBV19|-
CASSINRDSPLHF
TGTGCCAGTAGTATTAACAGGGATTCACCCCTCCACTTT
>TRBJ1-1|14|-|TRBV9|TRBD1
CASSVGTGNTEAFF
TGTGCCAGCAGCGTTGGGACAGGTAACACTGAAGCTTTCTTT
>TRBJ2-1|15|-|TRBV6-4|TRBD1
CASSDTRQGLNEQFF
TGTGCCAGCAGTGACACCCGACAGGGTCTCAATGAGCAGTTCTTC
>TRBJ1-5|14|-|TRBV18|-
CASSTGNSNQPQHF
TGTGCCAGCTCAACAGGTAATAGCAATCAGCCCCAGCATTTT
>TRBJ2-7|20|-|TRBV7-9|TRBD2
CASTLGQGRPSGGPTSEQYF
TGTGCCAGCACCTTGGGACAGGGCCGACCTAGCGGGGGGCCCACGAGCGAGCAGTACTTC